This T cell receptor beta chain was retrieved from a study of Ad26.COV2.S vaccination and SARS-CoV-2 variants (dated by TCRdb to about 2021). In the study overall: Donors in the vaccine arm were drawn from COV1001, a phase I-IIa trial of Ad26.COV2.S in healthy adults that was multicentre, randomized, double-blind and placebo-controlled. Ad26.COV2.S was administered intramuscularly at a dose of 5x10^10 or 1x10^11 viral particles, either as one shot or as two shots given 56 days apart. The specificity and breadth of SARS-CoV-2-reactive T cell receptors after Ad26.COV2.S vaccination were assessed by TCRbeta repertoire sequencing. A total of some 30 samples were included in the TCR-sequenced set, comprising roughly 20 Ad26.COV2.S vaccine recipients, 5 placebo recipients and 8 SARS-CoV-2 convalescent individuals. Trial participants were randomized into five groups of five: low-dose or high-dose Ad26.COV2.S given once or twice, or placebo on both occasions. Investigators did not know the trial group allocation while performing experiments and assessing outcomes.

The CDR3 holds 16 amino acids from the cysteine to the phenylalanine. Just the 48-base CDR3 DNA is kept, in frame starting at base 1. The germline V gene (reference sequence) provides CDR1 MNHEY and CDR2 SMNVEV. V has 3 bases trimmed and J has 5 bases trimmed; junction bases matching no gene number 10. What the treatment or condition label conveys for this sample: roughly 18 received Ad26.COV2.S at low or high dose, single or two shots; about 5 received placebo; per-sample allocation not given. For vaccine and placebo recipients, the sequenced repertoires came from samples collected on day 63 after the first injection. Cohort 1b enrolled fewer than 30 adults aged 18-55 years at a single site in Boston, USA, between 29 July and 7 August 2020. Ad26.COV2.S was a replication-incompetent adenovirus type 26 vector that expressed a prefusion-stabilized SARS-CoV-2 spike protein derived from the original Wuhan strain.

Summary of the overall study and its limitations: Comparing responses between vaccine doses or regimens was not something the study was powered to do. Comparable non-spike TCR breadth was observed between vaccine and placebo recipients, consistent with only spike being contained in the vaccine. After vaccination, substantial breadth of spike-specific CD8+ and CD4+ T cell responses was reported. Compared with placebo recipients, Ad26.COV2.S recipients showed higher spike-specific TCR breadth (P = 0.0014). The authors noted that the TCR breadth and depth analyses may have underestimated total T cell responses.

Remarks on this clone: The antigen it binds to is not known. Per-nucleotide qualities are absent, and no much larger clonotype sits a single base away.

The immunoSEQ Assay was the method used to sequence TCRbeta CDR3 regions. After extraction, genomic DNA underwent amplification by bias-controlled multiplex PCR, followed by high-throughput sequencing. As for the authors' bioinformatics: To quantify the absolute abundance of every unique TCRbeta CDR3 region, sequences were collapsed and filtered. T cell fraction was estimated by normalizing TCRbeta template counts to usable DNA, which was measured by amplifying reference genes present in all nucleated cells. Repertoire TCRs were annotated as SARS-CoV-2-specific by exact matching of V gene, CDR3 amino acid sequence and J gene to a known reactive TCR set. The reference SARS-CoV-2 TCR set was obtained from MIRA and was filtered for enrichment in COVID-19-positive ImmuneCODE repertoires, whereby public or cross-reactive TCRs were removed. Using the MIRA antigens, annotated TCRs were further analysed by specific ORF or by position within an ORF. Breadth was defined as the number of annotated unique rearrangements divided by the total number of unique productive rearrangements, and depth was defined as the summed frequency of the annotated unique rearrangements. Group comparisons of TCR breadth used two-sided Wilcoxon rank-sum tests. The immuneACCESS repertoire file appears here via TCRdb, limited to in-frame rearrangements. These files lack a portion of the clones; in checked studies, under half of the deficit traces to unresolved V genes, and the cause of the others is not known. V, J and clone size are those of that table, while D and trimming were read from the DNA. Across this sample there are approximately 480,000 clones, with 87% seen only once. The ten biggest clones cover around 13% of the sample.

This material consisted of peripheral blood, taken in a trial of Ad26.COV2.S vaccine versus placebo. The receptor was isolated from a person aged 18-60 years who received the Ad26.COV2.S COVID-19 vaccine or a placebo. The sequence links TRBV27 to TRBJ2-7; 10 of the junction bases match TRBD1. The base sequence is TGTGCCAGCAGTTTGGACTCCGGGACAGGGGCAAACGAGCAGTACTTC. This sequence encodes CASSLDSGTGANEQYF.